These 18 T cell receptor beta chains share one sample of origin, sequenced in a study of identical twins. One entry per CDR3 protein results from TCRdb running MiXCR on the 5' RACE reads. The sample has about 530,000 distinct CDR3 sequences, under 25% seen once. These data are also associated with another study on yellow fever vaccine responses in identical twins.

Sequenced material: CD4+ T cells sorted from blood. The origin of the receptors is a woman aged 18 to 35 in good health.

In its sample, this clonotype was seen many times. The CDR3 reads CASTRGVMNTEAFF. CDR3 in DNA: TGTGCCAGCACAAGGGGGGTCATGAACACTGAAGCTTTCTTT. This chain links TRBV12-3 or TRBV12-4 with TRBJ1-1, with D tentatively TRBD1 (6 bases). Trimming stripped 7 bases from V and 0 bases from J, with 12 bases between. The CDR3 runs to 14 residues.

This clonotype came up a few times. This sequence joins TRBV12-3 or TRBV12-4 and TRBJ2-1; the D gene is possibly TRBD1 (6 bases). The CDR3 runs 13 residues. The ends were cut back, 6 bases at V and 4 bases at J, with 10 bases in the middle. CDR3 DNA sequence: TGTGCCAGCAGGCCAACAGGGTACAATGAGCAGTTCTTC. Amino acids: CASRPTGYNEQFF.

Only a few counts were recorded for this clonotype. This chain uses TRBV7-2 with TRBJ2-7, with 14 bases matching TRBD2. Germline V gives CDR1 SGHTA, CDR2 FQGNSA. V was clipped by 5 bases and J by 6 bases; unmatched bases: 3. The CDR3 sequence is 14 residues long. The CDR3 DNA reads TGTGCCAGCAGCCGACTAGCGGGGGGGTTCGAGCAGTACGTC. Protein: CASSRLAGGFEQYV.

The CDR3 loop reads CATSGSNGNEQFF. CDR3 bases: TGTGCCACCAGCGGGTCCAATGGGAATGAGCAGTTCTTC. This chain connects TRBV15 to TRBJ2-1; D uncertain. V lost 5 bases to trimming and J lost 7 bases, with 12 bases between them. CDR1 LNHNV and CDR2 YYDKDF come from the germline V gene (reference sequence). The CDR3 length is 13 residues.

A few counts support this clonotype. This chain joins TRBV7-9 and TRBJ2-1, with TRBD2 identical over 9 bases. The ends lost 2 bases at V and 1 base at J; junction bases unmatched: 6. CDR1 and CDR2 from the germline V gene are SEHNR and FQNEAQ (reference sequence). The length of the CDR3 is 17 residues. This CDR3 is CASSLRPTSGSYNEQFF. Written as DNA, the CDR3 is TGTGCCAGCAGCTTACGCCCTACTAGCGGGTCCTACAATGAGCAGTTCTTC. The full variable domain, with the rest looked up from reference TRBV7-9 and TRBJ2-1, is DTGVSQNPRHKITKRGQNVTFRCDPISEHNRLYWYRQTLGQGPEFLTYFQNEAQLEKSRLLSDRFSAERPKGSFSTLEIQRTEQGDSAMYLCASSLRPTSGSYNEQFFGPGTRLTVL.

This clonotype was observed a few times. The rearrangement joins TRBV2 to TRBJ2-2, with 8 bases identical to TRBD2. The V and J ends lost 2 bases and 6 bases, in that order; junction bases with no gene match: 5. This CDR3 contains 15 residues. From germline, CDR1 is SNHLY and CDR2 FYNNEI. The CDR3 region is CASSEYPGGPGELFF. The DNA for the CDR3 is TGTGCCAGCAGTGAATACCCGGGGGGGCCCGGGGAGCTGTTTTTT.

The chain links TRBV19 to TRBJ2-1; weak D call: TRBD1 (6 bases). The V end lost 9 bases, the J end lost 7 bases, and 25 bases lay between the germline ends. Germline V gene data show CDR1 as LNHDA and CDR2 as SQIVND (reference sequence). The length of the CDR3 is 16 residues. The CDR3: CASTDRLQTLGNEQFF. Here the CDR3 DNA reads TGTGCCAGCACAGACAGGCTCCAAACCCTTGGTAATGAGCAGTTCTTC.

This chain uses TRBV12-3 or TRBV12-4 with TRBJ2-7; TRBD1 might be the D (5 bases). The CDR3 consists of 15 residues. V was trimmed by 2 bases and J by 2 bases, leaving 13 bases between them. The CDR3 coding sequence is TGTGCCAGCAGTTTAAGGGGTGCGTCAGCCTACGAGCAGTACTTC. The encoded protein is CASSLRGASAYEQYF.

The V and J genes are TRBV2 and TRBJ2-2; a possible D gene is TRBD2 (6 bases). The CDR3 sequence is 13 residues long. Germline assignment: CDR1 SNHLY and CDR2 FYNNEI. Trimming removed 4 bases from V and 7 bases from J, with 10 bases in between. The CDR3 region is CASSVGEVGELFF. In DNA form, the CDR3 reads TGTGCCAGCAGTGTTGGGGAGGTCGGGGAGCTGTTTTTT.

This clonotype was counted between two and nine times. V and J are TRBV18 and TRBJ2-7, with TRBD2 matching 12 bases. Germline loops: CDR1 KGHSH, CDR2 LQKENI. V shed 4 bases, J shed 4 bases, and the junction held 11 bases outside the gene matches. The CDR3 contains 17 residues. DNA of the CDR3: TGTGCCAGCTCACTGGCTCCGGGACTAGCGGGCGAGTACGAGCAGTACGTC. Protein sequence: CASSLAPGLAGEYEQYV.

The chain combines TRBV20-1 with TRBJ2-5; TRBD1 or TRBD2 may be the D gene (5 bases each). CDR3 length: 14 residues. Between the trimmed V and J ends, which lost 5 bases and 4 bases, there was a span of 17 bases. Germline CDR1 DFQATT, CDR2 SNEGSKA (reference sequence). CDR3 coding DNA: TGCAGTGCTTCCGGCCGGGGCCGAGGAGAGACCCAGTACTTC. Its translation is CSASGRGRGETQYF.

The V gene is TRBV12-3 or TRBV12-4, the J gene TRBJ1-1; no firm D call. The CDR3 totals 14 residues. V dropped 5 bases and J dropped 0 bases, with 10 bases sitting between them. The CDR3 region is CASSRGGVNTEAFF. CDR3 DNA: TGTGCCAGCAGTCGGGGTGGGGTGAACACTGAAGCTTTCTTT.

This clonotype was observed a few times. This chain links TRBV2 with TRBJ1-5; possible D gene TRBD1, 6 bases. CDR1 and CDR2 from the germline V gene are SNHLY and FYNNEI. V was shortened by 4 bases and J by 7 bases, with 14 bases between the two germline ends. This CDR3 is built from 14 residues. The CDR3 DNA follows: TGTGCCAGCAGTGTCGAGGCAGGGGAACAGCCCCAGCATTTT. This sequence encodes CASSVEAGEQPQHF.

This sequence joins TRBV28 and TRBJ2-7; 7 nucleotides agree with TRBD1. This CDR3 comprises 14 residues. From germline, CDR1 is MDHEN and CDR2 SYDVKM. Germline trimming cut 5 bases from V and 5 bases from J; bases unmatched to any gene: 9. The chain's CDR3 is CASSRLQGRNEQYF. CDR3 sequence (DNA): TGTGCCAGCAGTCGTTTACAGGGGCGGAACGAGCAGTACTTC.

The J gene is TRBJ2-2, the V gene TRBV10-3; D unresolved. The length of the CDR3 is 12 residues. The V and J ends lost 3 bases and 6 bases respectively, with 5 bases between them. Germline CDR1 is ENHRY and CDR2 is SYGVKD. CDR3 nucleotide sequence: TGTGCCATCAGTGATGGGGCCGGGGAGCTGTTTTTT. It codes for CAISDGAGELFF.

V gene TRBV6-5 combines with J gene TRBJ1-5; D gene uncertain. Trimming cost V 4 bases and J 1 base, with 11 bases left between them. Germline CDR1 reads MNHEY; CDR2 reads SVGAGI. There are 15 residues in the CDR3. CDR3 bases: TGTGCCAGCAGTTTAGATTTCGGCAGCAATCAGCCCCAGCATTTT. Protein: CASSLDFGSNQPQHF.

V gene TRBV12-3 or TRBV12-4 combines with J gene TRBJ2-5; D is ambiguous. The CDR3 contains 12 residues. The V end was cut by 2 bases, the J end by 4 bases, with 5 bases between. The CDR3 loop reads CASSLQLETQYF. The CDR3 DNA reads TGTGCCAGCAGTTTACAGCTAGAGACCCAGTACTTC.

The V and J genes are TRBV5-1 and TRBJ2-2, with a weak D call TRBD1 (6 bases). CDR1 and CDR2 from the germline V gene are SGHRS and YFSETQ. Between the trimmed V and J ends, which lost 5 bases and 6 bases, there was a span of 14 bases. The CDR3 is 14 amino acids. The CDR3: CASRTYREAGELFF. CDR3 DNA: TGCGCCAGCAGGACCTACAGGGAAGCCGGGGAGCTGTTTTTT.